The rows below give T cell receptor beta chains drawn from one sample of a study of cytomegalovirus exposure and HLA in healthy donors. The assay was immunoSEQ multiplex PCR, and TCRdb's table has in-frame clones only and misses some. The repertoire consists of about 130,000 clones, with over 75% occurring once and the leading ten covering about 5.3%. Sequenced: PBMCs. The receptors derive from a man aged 30 to 39 in good health and CMV-seronegative. The CDR3 runs from the conserved cysteine through the conserved F or W. A D gene is named only where the DNA matches it firmly. For some rows the clone size is stated as once, few or many, or as a class when expanded; others skip it.

V gene	J gene	D gene	CDR3 length	clone size	CDR3 DNA	CDR3 protein
TRBV2	TRBJ1-5	TRBD1	14	.	TGTGCCAGCAGCCAGACAGGGGGTATTCAGCCCCAGCATTTT	CASSQTGGIQPQHF
TRBV7-9	TRBJ2-3	TRBD2	17	few	TGTGCCAGCAGCTTAGCGGTCCTAGCGGGAGGAGCAGATACGCAGTATTTT	CASSLAVLAGGADTQYF
TRBV28	TRBJ1-1	.	12	.	TGTGCCAGCAGTTTCGTCAGGATGGAAGCTTTCTTT	CASSFVRMEAFF
TRBV7-9	TRBJ2-1	TRBD2	17	.	TGTGCCAGCAGCTGGACTAGCGGGGGGAAATCCTACAATGAGCAGTTCTTC	CASSWTSGGKSYNEQFF
TRBV7-9	TRBJ2-5	TRBD2	13	.	TGTGCCAGCGGCGCCCGGGGGGAAGAGACCCAGTACTTC	CASGARGEETQYF
TRBV19	TRBJ2-5	.	12	.	TGTGCCAGTTCAGGGTTTCAAGAGACCCAGTACTTC	CASSGFQETQYF
TRBV7-9	TRBJ1-2	TRBD1	15	.	TGTGCCAGCAGCTTAGGGGGACAGGGGAGAGGTGGCTACACCTTC	CASSLGGQGRGGYTF
TRBV5-4	TRBJ2-7	TRBD1	15	.	TGTGCCAGCAGCCCTAGACAGGGGATTTCCTACGAGCAGTACTTC	CASSPRQGISYEQYF
TRBV27	TRBJ2-7	TRBD1	13	.	TGTGCCAGCAGTTTAGGGGACAGTTACGAGCAGTACTTC	CASSLGDSYEQYF
TRBV29-1	TRBJ2-5	TRBD2	13	.	TGCAGCGTTGAAGCCTCTAGCGGTGGGACCCAGTACTTC	CSVEASSGGTQYF
TRBV6-5	TRBJ1-1	.	12	.	TGTGCCAGCAGTCTGCAGGGGACTGAAGCTTTCTTT	CASSLQGTEAFF
TRBV6-1	TRBJ1-1	.	14	.	TGTGCCAGCAGTCGTAAGGGGACTGACACTGAAGCTTTCTTT	CASSRKGTDTEAFF
TRBV11-2	TRBJ1-4	TRBD1	16	.	TGTGCCAGCAGCCAGAACTCGGGACAGATTAATGAAAAACTGTTTTTT	CASSQNSGQINEKLFF
TRBV7-2	TRBJ2-7	.	13	.	TGTGCCAGCAGCCCGGGCGGGCCCTACGAGCAGTACTTC	CASSPGGPYEQYF
TRBV5-8	TRBJ2-7	.	15	.	TGTGCCAGCAGCTCCATAATTAAGTCAGGCTACGAGCAGTACTTC	CASSSIIKSGYEQYF
TRBV5-6	TRBJ2-7	.	17	.	TGTGCCAGCAGCTTGGGCCTGTTCAGGATACTGCCCTACGAGCAGTACTTC	CASSLGLFRILPYEQYF
TRBV6-5	TRBJ1-1	.	15	.	TGTGCCAGCAGTCCGACCCTTCAGGACAGCCAAGAAGCTTTCTTT	CASSPTLQDSQEAFF
TRBV7-2	TRBJ1-1	.	13	.	TGTGCCAGCAGCTTAAATCGGGGAACTGAAGCTTTCTTT	CASSLNRGTEAFF
TRBV7-2	TRBJ1-5	.	15	.	TGTGCCAGCAGCTTATCGGGTAGCCTCAATCAGCCCCAGCATTTT	CASSLSGSLNQPQHF
TRBV4-2	TRBJ1-1	TRBD1	16	.	TGTGCCAGCAGCCAAGATGGGACAGGGGGCCGGACTGAAGCTTTCTTT	CASSQDGTGGRTEAFF
TRBV10-3	TRBJ1-1	TRBD1	15	once	TGTGCCATCAGGAGAACGGGACAGGTAAACACTGAAGCTTTCTTT	CAIRRTGQVNTEAFF
TRBV10-3	TRBJ2-7	.	15	.	TGTGCCATCAGTGCGGAGGGAGCTCCCTCTTACGAGCAGTACTTC	CAISAEGAPSYEQYF
TRBV27	TRBJ1-2	.	13	.	TGTGCCAGCAGTCCCGGGTATTCGGGGGGCTACACCTTC	CASSPGYSGGYTF
TRBV5-8	TRBJ1-1	.	14	.	TGTGCCAGCAGCAAACAGGGCTTGAACACTGAAGCTTTCTTT	CASSKQGLNTEAFF
TRBV9	TRBJ2-1	.	16	.	TGTGCCAGCAGCGTAGCCGGTGTTGCGGTCTACAATGAGCAGTTCTTC	CASSVAGVAVYNEQFF
TRBV11-2	TRBJ1-4	.	14	.	TGTGCCAGCAGGGGGACTTTCCTTAATGAAAAACTGTTTTTT	CASRGTFLNEKLFF
TRBV5-4	TRBJ2-1	.	12	few	TGTGCCAGCAGCAATGAGCGCAATGAGCAGTTCTTC	CASSNERNEQFF
TRBV30	TRBJ1-1	.	12	.	TGTGCCTGGACTCAGGGGAACACTGAAGCTTTCTTT	CAWTQGNTEAFF
TRBV6-5	TRBJ2-2	.	14	few	TGTGCCAGCAGTTACTTGCGGAACACCGGGGAGCTGTTTTTT	CASSYLRNTGELFF
TRBV9	TRBJ2-2	.	15	.	TGTGCCAGCAGCGTAGCGTTGACAGGCAGTCGGGAGCTGTTTTTT	CASSVALTGSRELFF
TRBV19	TRBJ1-6	TRBD1	12	.	TGTGCCAGTAGTAGAAGACAGGGCACCCTCCACTTT	CASSRRQGTLHF
TRBV6-1	TRBJ2-7	TRBD2	14	few	TGTGCCAGCAGTGACCCGCGGCGGGGGTACGAGCAGTACTTC	CASSDPRRGYEQYF
TRBV4-1	TRBJ1-4	TRBD1	19	.	TGCGCCAGCAGCCAAGATAAGGCAACAGGGGGCGGGAGATACGAAAAACTGTTTTTT	CASSQDKATGGGRYEKLFF